The table lists the clone carrying this T cell receptor (beta chain) with a few counts. The target antigen is unknown. These data belong to a study of identical twins. Whole-study findings and limits: For out-of-frame beta sequences, excess twin sharing was weaker.

TCRdb ran MiXCR on the 5' RACE reads and lists one entry per CDR3 protein. This sample carries 500,000 to 550,000 distinct CDR3 sequences, more than 20% of them seen once, and the ten largest clones take 0.48%. Deletions cut 8 bases from V and 4 bases from J, with 12 bases between. This CDR3 has 12 amino acids. The same data also contributed to another study, on yellow fever vaccine responses in identical twins. This second report adds: Reportedly, twins showed a vaccine T cell response that looked partly convergent and partly personalized.

The receptor comes from a woman aged 18-29 years in good health. The V and J genes are TRBV12-3 or TRBV12-4 and TRBJ2-7, with D possibly being TRBD1 (6 bases). Sequencing was carried out using CD4+ T cells sorted from blood. The CDR3 region is CASRDKLYEQYF. CDR3 DNA sequence: TGTGCCAGCCGGGACAAGCTTTACGAGCAGTACTTC.